Sequencing of this TCR beta chain was carried out in a study of blood T cell repertoires in COVID-19. Study background: The cDNA or gDNA used as material had been derived from T cells, B-cell-depleted T cells, or PBMCs.

Method: immunoSEQ multiplex PCR; TCRdb's copy keeps in-frame clones and lacks some. Of fewer than 250,000 clones in the sample, approximately 80% were seen once. The V gene's germline CDR1 is SGHNT and CDR2 YYREEE (reference sequence). V lost 0 bases and J lost 6; bases outside the gene matches: 8. The CDR3 has 15 residues. This TCR came from a woman at least 80 years old with COVID-19, enrolled during active disease. Sequences were obtained from peripheral blood. The chain uses TRBV5-4 and TRBJ1-1; 7 bases align to TRBD1. Here the CDR3 reads CASSLAADRFAEAFF. Here the CDR3 DNA reads TGTGCCAGCAGCTTGGCCGCGGACAGGTTCGCTGAAGCTTTCTTT.